One TCR beta chain is described in this entry. Its cognate antigen is unknown. MiXCR, applied by TCRdb to the RACE reads, yields one record per CDR3 protein. The data contain fewer than 150,000 distinct CDR3 sequences, about 13% of them singletons. CDR3 length equals 16 residues. Germline V gives CDR1 DFQATT, CDR2 SNEGSKA (reference sequence). The V end lost 6 bases, the J end lost 2 bases, and 22 bases lay between the germline ends. This sample is part of a study of human T cells and chemical hapten exposure. Study-level findings and limits: TCRs above 1 in 1000 frequency stayed constant with DPC sensitization. Expanded TCRs grouped into significantly more large CDR3 similarity clusters than controls produced.

Stated time point: pre-sensitization, week 0. Treatment denoted: therapeutic diphenylcyclopropenone sensitization with weekly scalp DPC. The clonotype originates from a young woman with alopecia areata. Some clones in this sample may be carry-over from other donors' samples. The sample here was whole blood, taken in connection with sensitization to the hapten diphenylcyclopropenone (DPC). The chain has TRBV20-1 and TRBJ1-2, with D possibly matching TRBD1 (6 bases). This CDR3 reads CSAQMGGANSNYGYTF. CDR3 DNA: TGCAGTGCCCAGATGGGGGGGGCTAATAGCAACTATGGCTACACCTTC.